The present TCR beta chain was sequenced within a study of cytomegalovirus exposure and HLA in healthy donors. Looking at the study overall: A prior analysis found 95 million to 140 million unique TCR beta sequences from 170 million or so T cells.

General observations from the study: Most of the TCR beta V segments (in an earlier analysis) were productive either about 90% or about 30% of the time. In vitro assays verified that a few CMV-associated chains recognized CMV antigens specifically. In a later analysis, at a false discovery rate of 0.05, approximately 16,000 TCR beta sequences matched HLA alleles.

PCR amplification relied on 60 Vbeta primers (plus 13 Jbeta primers). TCRdb's copy holds only in-frame clones and misses some; the assay was immunoSEQ multiplex PCR. This table holds 250,000 to 300,000 clones, 80% to 90% found once. In this sample, this clone turned up a few times. Its antigen is undetermined. Germline V gene sequence: CDR1 MGHDK, CDR2 SYGVNS. Unmatched junction bases numbered 6, after V lost 5 bases and J lost 3 bases. This CDR3 region has 16 residues. The sequence came from a woman aged 40 to 55 in good health and CMV-seropositive. The chain has TRBV25-1 and TRBJ2-5, with 13 bases identical to TRBD2. The sample taken for sequencing was PBMCs. The CDR3 reads CASSTWTSGSEETQYF. CDR3 nucleotide sequence: TGTGCCAGCAGTACCTGGACTAGCGGGAGTGAAGAGACCCAGTACTTC.